A single sample gave rise to the 20 T cell receptor beta chains below, sequenced in a study of human T cells and chemical hapten exposure. TCRdb processed the RACE reads anew with MiXCR; each CDR3 protein has one entry. The sample consists of under 70,000 distinct CDR3 sequences, roughly 10% of them appearing once. Stated time point: pre-sensitization, week 0. Treatment here: therapeutic diphenylcyclopropenone sensitization with weekly scalp DPC. Source: whole blood, taken in connection with sensitization to the hapten diphenylcyclopropenone (DPC). The source of these receptors is a woman between 40 and 50 years old with alopecia areata. Some clones in this sample may be carry-over from other donors' samples.

The sample holds a few counts of this clonotype. The chain uses TRBV6-4 and TRBJ2-3; D possibly uses TRBD1 or TRBD2 (5 bases each). The germline V gene has CDR1 MRHNA and CDR2 SNTAGT. V lost 8 bases and J 4 bases, leaving 16 bases between the germline ends. The CDR3 loop spans 14 amino acids. CDR3: CASSRDVGPDTQYF. CDR3 bases: TGTGCCAGCTCCCGGGACGTTGGGCCAGATACGCAGTATTTT.

The CDR3 nucleotides are TGCAGCGCCGGACTAGCGGGGCCCAATGAGCAGTTCTTC. Translation gives CSAGLAGPNEQFF. The genes are TRBV29-1 and TRBJ2-1; 12 nucleotides align to TRBD2. The CDR3 is 13 amino acids. Germline V lookup: CDR1 SQVTM, CDR2 ANQGSEA. J gave up 6 bases and V 7 bases, and 4 bases lay outside the gene matches.

The J gene is TRBJ2-7, the V gene TRBV27, with unresolved D. CDR1 and CDR2 from the germline V gene are MNHEY and SMNVEV (reference sequence). The CDR3 runs 13 residues. Trimming took 6 bases from V and 3 from J, leaving 12 bases between them. This chain's CDR3 is CASSQSRLYEQYF. CDR3 nucleotides: TGTGCCAGCAGCCAAAGCAGGCTCTACGAGCAGTACTTC.

The chain carries TRBV14 and TRBJ1-2; a possible D gene is TRBD1 (6 bases). Germline values: CDR1 SGHDN, CDR2 FVKESK. V shed 1 base and J shed 5 bases, with 17 bases lying between them. The CDR3 is 16 residues long. This CDR3 reads CASSQGPAGHQYGYTF. As DNA, the CDR3 is TGTGCCAGCAGCCAAGGACCCGCGGGACACCAATATGGCTACACCTTC.

The V gene is TRBV7-2, the J gene TRBJ2-2; 8 bases line up with TRBD2. Germline V gene lookup returns CDR1 SGHTA and CDR2 FQGNSA. Losses at the gene ends were 2 bases for V and 5 bases for J; bases not matched to a gene: 4. This CDR3 has 15 residues. As DNA, the CDR3 is TGTGCCAGCAGCTTAACAGGCGGGGGGACCGGGGAGCTGTTTTTT. It yields the protein CASSLTGGGTGELFF.

This clonotype appeared many times. The V and J genes are TRBV11-3 and TRBJ2-7; TRBD2 might be the D (6 bases). Trimming removed 6 bases from V and 2 bases from J, with 14 bases in between. Germline-derived CDR1 and CDR2 are SGHNT and YENEEA. The CDR3 runs 14 residues. The CDR3 DNA reads as TGTGCCAGCAGTTCCTCTAGCGCAGCCTACGAGCAGTACTTC. Its translation is CASSSSSAAYEQYF.

This chain joins TRBV4-3 and TRBJ2-3; tentatively, D is TRBD1 (6 bases). Germline V gene data show CDR1 as LGHNA and CDR2 as YSLEER. Deletions cut 1 base from V and 3 bases from J, with 17 bases between. The CDR3 sequence is 17 residues long. CDR3 amino acids: CASSQVLLADRTDTQYF. The CDR3 region has the DNA TGCGCCAGCAGCCAAGTCCTTTTGGCAGACAGGACAGATACGCAGTATTTT.

The chain employs TRBV19 and TRBJ1-6; 8 nucleotides line up with TRBD1. The V segment lost 5 bases and the J segment 9 bases; nucleotides outside the gene matches: 9. This CDR3 region has 15 residues. Germline assignment: CDR1 LNHDA and CDR2 SQIVND (reference sequence). The CDR3 bases are TGTGCCAGTAGTCCGCCGACAGGGGTGTTTTCACCCCTCCACTTT. Translated: CASSPPTGVFSPLHF.

This clonotype was seen at least ten times. The chain couples TRBV13 to TRBJ2-1, with 7 bases fitting TRBD2. Germline V CDR1 and CDR2: PRHDT, FYEKMQ (reference sequence). The CDR3 extends over 13 amino acids. The trim removed 7 bases at V and 9 bases at J, leaving 9 bases unmatched. The CDR3 nucleotides are TGTGCCAGCAATTCGGGGAGGGGATTTGAGCAGTTCTTC. Its translation is CASNSGRGFEQFF.

The chain joins TRBV7-9 to TRBJ2-7; 12 nucleotides align to TRBD2. This CDR3 comprises 15 residues. Germline-derived CDR1 and CDR2 are SEHNR and FQNEAQ (reference sequence). V shed 4 bases and J 6 bases; nucleotides not matched to a gene: 7. The CDR3 loop reads CASSSQLAGGVEQYF. As DNA, the CDR3 is TGTGCCAGCAGCTCCCAACTAGCGGGAGGTGTCGAGCAGTACTTC. Full variable domain (missing parts from reference TRBV7-9 and TRBJ2-7): DTGVSQNPRHKITKRGQNVTFRCDPISEHNRLYWYRQTLGQGPEFLTYFQNEAQLEKSRLLSDRFSAERPKGSFSTLEIQRTEQGDSAMYLCASSSQLAGGVEQYFGPGTRLTVT.

This clonotype was seen only a few times. This rearrangement joins TRBV29-1 to TRBJ2-2, with 11 bases aligning to TRBD1. In germline, CDR1 is SQVTM, CDR2 ANQGSEA. The CDR3 runs to 15 residues. Losses at the gene ends were 7 bases for V and 5 bases for J; bases not matched to a gene: 9. CDR3 amino acids: CSAGQGALGTGELFF. Here the CDR3 DNA reads TGCAGCGCCGGACAGGGGGCGCTTGGAACCGGGGAGCTGTTTTTT.

This clonotype was found a few times. The V gene is TRBV9, the J gene TRBJ2-1; TRBD1 aligns across 7 bases. The junction had 5 bases not matched to a gene; V was cut back by 4 bases and J by 1 base. CDR1 and CDR2 from the germline V gene are SGDLS and YYNGEE. This CDR3 contains 15 residues. CDR3 sequence: CASSPDRVSYNEQFF. CDR3 coding DNA: TGTGCCAGCAGCCCTGACAGGGTTTCCTACAATGAGCAGTTCTTC.

This clonotype was observed a handful of times. The J gene is TRBJ1-6, the V gene TRBV29-1; maybe TRBD1 (6 bases). The ends were cut back, 5 bases at V and 7 bases at J, with 15 bases in the middle. Germline CDR1 SQVTM, CDR2 ANQGSEA. This CDR3 contains 14 residues. In DNA, the CDR3 is TGCAGCGTTAGGGGGGTGACGGACAATTCACCCCTCCACTTT. Translating gives CSVRGVTDNSPLHF.

The chain has TRBV28 and TRBJ2-1; 7 bases fit TRBD2. This CDR3 contains 15 residues. Losses at the gene ends were 5 bases for V and 4 bases for J; bases not matched to a gene: 8. Germline V gene data show CDR1 as MDHEN and CDR2 as SYDVKM. The CDR3 DNA reads as TGTGCCAGCAGTACTAGCGAGGGACTTTACAATGAGCAGTTCTTC. Residues: CASSTSEGLYNEQFF.

This clonotype has at least ten counts. This chain links TRBV2 with TRBJ2-1; 12 nucleotides agree with TRBD2. Germline V gives CDR1 SNHLY, CDR2 FYNNEI. The CDR3 covers 15 residues. Trimming took 2 bases from V and 7 from J; bases not matched to a gene: 3. The CDR3 reads CASSELLAGGNEQFF. The CDR3 DNA sequence: TGTGCCAGCAGTGAACTTCTAGCGGGGGGGAATGAGCAGTTCTTC. Using reference TRBV2 and TRBJ2-1 for the parts outside the CDR3, the full variable domain is EPEVTQTPSHQVTQMGQEVILRCVPISNHLYFYWYRQILGQKVEFLVSFYNNEISEKSEIFDDQFSVERPDGSNFTLKIRSTKLEDSAMYFCASSELLAGGNEQFFGPGTRLTVL.

The chain is built from TRBV7-2 and TRBJ2-1; 8 bases fit TRBD2. Per germline, CDR1 SGHTA and CDR2 FQGNSA. This CDR3 is 15 amino acids long. Losses at the gene ends were 2 bases for V and 2 bases for J; bases not matched to a gene: 2. CDR3 nucleotides: TGTGCCAGCAGCTTAATCGGGGGGGCCTACAATGAGCAGTTCTTC. This sequence encodes CASSLIGGAYNEQFF.

This clonotype was counted many times. The chain links TRBV6-4 to TRBJ2-1, with 7 bases identical to TRBD1. The CDR3 totals 15 residues. CDR1 and CDR2 from the germline V gene are MRHNA and SNTAGT. V lost 5 bases, J lost 2 bases, and 6 bases stayed unmatched. Here the CDR3 DNA reads TGTGCCAGCAGTCAGGGGGTGTCGACCTACAATGAGCAGTTCTTC. Translated: CASSQGVSTYNEQFF.

This chain joins TRBV20-1 and TRBJ1-2; tentative D call: TRBD1 (6 bases). This CDR3 comprises 12 residues. Trimming cost V 0 bases and J 14 bases, with 16 bases left between them. CDR1 and CDR2 (germline): DFQATT, SNEGSKA (reference sequence). The CDR3 loop reads CSARDRLQGLTF. The CDR3 DNA reads as TGCAGTGCTAGAGATCGGCTACAGGGTCTGACCTTC.

This clonotype has just a few counts. This rearrangement joins TRBV20-1 to TRBJ2-7; TRBD1 matches 9 bases. After removal of 6 bases from V and 2 bases from J, the junction contained 8 bases not matched to a gene. The CDR3 sequence is 14 residues long. Germline loops: CDR1 DFQATT, CDR2 SNEGSKA (reference sequence). The CDR3 DNA follows: TGCAGTGCCGGCTCGACAGGGGGTCCCTACGAGCAGTACTTC. This gives the protein CSAGSTGGPYEQYF.

The V gene is TRBV5-5, the J gene TRBJ2-5; D remains unclear. The CDR3 extends over 14 amino acids. The germline CDR1 and CDR2 sequences are SGHKS and YYEKEE (reference sequence). The V end was cut by 2 bases, the J end by 1 base, with 9 bases between. The CDR3 DNA reads TGTGCCAGCAGCTTCGTTAGGGCCCAAGAGACCCAGTACTTC. Amino acids: CASSFVRAQETQYF.